This is a list of T cell receptor beta chains from one sample in a study of T cell changes during pregnancy in multiple sclerosis. The data were produced by immunoSEQ multiplex PCR, yet TCRdb's version contains in-frame clones alone and is incomplete. The sample consists of 35,000 to 50,000 clones, approximately 91% of them appearing once. The sample was CD8+ T cells from peripheral blood mononuclear cells, taken in the third trimester of pregnancy. Source of these receptors: a female donor with multiple sclerosis, enrolled in a pregnancy study. CDR3s include the opening cysteine and the closing phenylalanine or tryptophan.

>TRBJ2-5|TRBV7-9
CASSLETGRNNFQETQYF
>TRBJ2-1|TRBV13
CASSLEQGTYNEQFF
>TRBJ1-2|TRBV10-3
CAISERQGYGYTF
>TRBJ1-1|TRBV7-2
CASSLAGQAYGDTEAFF
>TRBJ2-7|TRBV4-1
CASSQGQGAREQYF
>TRBJ2-1|TRBV28
CASTQTGGGYEQFF
>TRBJ2-6|TRBV5-8
CASRPGESGANVLTF
>TRBJ2-1|TRBV6-4
CASSYGAGDHNEQFF
>TRBJ1-1|TRBV27
CASSFGYGQEAFF
>TRBJ2-7|TRBV15
CATSRGGEGPYEQYF
>TRBJ1-2|TRBV6-5
CASSYGTGIVGGYTF
>TRBJ2-2|TRBV7-3
CASSAWGQGFTGELFF
>TRBJ1-2|TRBV27
CASSLGGRSGYTF
>TRBJ1-1|TRBV12-2
CASRLGGGTEKKAFF
>TRBJ1-5|TRBV5-4
CASSLDGSNQPQHF
>TRBJ1-1|TRBV7-3
CASSPGQGARTEAFF
>TRBJ2-7|TRBV30
CACTSGTYEQYF
>TRBJ1-5|TRBV7-9
CASSPGGSSNQPQHF
>TRBJ2-3|TRBV14
CASSQAGFYTDTQYF
>TRBJ2-7|TRBV4-1
CASSQDGGDSYEQYF
>TRBJ1-2|TRBV7-2
CASSLLRQRGYTF
>TRBJ2-7|TRBV18
CASSPPGTNYEQYF
>TRBJ1-5|TRBV7-9
CASSLGTFSNQPQHF
>TRBJ2-1|TRBV7-9
CASSSLAGGTSYNEQFF
>TRBJ2-1|TRBV7-9
CASSFGNNEQFF
>TRBJ1-1|TRBV7-9
CASSSYDPNTEAFF
>TRBJ2-1|TRBV28
CASRNGQGIYNEQFF
>TRBJ2-7|TRBV25-1
CATRPGQGFNEQYF
>TRBJ2-5|TRBV7-6
CASSQQPLQDRGVQETQYF
>TRBJ2-7|TRBV5-1
CASSSERGQYF
>TRBJ1-2|TRBV6-1
CASSSGARANYGYTF
>TRBJ2-1|TRBV14
CASSQESGDSYNEQFF
>TRBJ1-5|TRBV6-4
CASVRLSGNQPQHF
>TRBJ1-1|TRBV5-6
CASSLVRGRNTEAFF
>TRBJ2-5|TRBV7-9
CASSLARGISQETQYF
>TRBJ1-2|TRBV7-3
CASSSGTGDGYTF
>TRBJ2-7|TRBV29-1
CSVEMATGYHAYEQYF